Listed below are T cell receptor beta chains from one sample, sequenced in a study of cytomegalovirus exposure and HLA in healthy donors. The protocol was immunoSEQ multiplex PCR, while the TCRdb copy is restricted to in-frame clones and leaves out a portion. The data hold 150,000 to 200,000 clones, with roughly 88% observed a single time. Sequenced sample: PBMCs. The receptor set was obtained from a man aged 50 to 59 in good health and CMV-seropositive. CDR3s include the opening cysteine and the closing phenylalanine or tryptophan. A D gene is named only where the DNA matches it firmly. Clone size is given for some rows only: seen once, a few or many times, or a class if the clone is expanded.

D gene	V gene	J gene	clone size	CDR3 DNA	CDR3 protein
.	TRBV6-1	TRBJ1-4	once	TGTGCCAGCAGTGAAGGGTGGGCAGGGTATCTTGAAAAACTGTTTTTT	CASSEGWAGYLEKLFF
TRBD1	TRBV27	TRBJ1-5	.	TGTGCCAGCAGTTTATACAGGGGGAATCAGCCCCAGCATTTT	CASSLYRGNQPQHF
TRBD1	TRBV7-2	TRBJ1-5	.	TGTGCCAGCAGCGCTACAGGGGTGGGTCAGCCCCAGCATTTT	CASSATGVGQPQHF
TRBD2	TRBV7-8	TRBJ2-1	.	TGTGCCAGCAGCCAAAGACTAGCGGGGAACAATGAGCAGTTCTTC	CASSQRLAGNNEQFF
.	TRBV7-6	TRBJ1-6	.	TGTGCCAGCAGCTTCGGGCAGGGTGATTCACCCCTCCACTTT	CASSFGQGDSPLHF
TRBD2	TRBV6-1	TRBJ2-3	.	TGTGCCAGCAGTGAACTCTGGGCTAGCGGGGGGGTCACAGATACGCAGTATTTT	CASSELWASGGVTDTQYF
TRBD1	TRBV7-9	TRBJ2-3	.	TGTGCCAGCAGCCCGACAGGGACGAGAATAGATACGCAGTATTTT	CASSPTGTRIDTQYF
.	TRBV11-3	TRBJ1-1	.	TGTGCCAGCAGCCCCCCGGGGAGGGCTTCGGGGGACGCTTTCTTT	CASSPPGRASGDAFF
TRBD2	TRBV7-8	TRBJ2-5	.	TGTGCCAGCAGCCAGTTAGCGGGAGGGGGGGAGACCCAGTACTTC	CASSQLAGGGETQYF
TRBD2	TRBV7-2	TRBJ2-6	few	TGTGCCAGCAGATACATGTTAGCGGGGGGCTCTGGGGCCAACGTCCTGACTTTC	CASRYMLAGGSGANVLTF
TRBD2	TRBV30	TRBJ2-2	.	TGTGCCTGGAACGAAGGACTAGCGGGAAACACCGGGGAGCTGTTTTTT	CAWNEGLAGNTGELFF
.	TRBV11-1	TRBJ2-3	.	TGTGCCAGCAGCCCTCGGGAGTCTGATACGCAGTATTTT	CASSPRESDTQYF
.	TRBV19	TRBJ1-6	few	TGTGCCAGTAGTGGAGGGGCCATTCATTCACCCCTCCACTTT	CASSGGAIHSPLHF
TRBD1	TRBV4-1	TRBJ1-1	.	TGCGCCAGCAGCTTAAGCGGGACAGGACCCGATCCTGAAGCTTTCTTT	CASSLSGTGPDPEAFF
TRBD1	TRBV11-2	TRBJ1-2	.	TGTGCCAGCAGCTTGGAAGGACAGGGATCGGGGCCCTATGGCTACACCTTC	CASSLEGQGSGPYGYTF
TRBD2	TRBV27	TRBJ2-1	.	TGTGCCAGCAGTCCCCTGGGGGGCCCCACTCTAGCGGGCTCCTACAATGAGCAGTTCTTC	CASSPLGGPTLAGSYNEQFF
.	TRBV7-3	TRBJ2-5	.	TGTGCCAGCAGCCCCCTGGGCGGGAAAGAGACCCAGTACTTC	CASSPLGGKETQYF
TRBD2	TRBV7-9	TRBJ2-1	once	TGTGCCAGCAGCTTAGAGGGCGGGGGGATTAATGAGCAGTTCTTC	CASSLEGGGINEQFF
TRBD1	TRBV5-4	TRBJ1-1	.	TGTGCCAGCAGCCCAGACAGGGGTCCATCTGAAGCTTTCTTT	CASSPDRGPSEAFF
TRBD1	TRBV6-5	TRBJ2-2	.	TGTGCCAGCAGTTACCTAGCCACAGGGGAGGGGGAGCTGTTTTTT	CASSYLATGEGELFF
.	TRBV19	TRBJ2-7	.	TGTGCCAGTAGTATAAAGGGGGACCGCTCCTACGAGCAGTACTTC	CASSIKGDRSYEQYF
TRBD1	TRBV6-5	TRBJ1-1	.	TGTGCCAGCAGTTACAGGGACAGGGTCGCTGAAGCTTTCTTT	CASSYRDRVAEAFF
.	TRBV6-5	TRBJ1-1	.	TGTGCCAGCAGTTACTCACAGGGCATGAACACTGAAGCTTTCTTT	CASSYSQGMNTEAFF
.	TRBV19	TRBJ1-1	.	TGTGCCAGTAGGATCCCGGGGAACACTGAAGCTTTCTTT	CASRIPGNTEAFF
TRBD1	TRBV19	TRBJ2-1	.	TGTGCCAGTAGTATAGAGGTGGGACAGGGGTTCAATGAGCAGTTCTTC	CASSIEVGQGFNEQFF
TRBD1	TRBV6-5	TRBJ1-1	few	TGTGCCAGCAGCAGGACAGGGTTGGAAGCTTTCTTT	CASSRTGLEAFF
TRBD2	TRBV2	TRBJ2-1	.	TGTGCCAGCAGTCGACTAGCCAAGGAGGAGCAGTTCTTC	CASSRLAKEEQFF
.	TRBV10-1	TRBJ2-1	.	TGCGCCAGCAGTAACCTCGCGTCGGAGCAGTTCTTC	CASSNLASEQFF
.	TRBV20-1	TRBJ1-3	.	TGCAGTGGGGCGTCTGGAAACACCATATATTTT	CSGASGNTIYF
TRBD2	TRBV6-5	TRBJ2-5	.	TGTGCCAGCAGTTACGGCGGGGGACTAGAAGAGACCCAGTACTTC	CASSYGGGLEETQYF
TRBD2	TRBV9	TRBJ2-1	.	TGTGCCAGCAGCGTAGAGACGGTAGCGGGGGCTTTCTCCTACAATGAGCAGTTCTTC	CASSVETVAGAFSYNEQFF
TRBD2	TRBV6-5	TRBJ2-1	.	TGTGCCAGCAGTTCGAAGCGGGGGAGCTCCTACAATGAGCAGTTCTTC	CASSSKRGSSYNEQFF
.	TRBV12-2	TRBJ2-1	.	TGTGCAAGTCGCTTAGAAAAGGAAGAACAGGGGCCCTACAATGAGCAGTTCTTC	CASRLEKEEQGPYNEQFF
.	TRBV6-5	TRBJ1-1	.	TGTGCCAGCAGCCTACAACAGGGTAGGACTGAAGCTTTCTTT	CASSLQQGRTEAFF
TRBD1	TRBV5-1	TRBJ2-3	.	TGCGCCAGCATAATCAGGACAGGCACCCCTTTCGCAGATACGCAGTATTTT	CASIIRTGTPFADTQYF
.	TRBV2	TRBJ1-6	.	TGTGCCAGCAGTGAAAGGGGTGGGATTCCTTCACCCCTCCACTTT	CASSERGGIPSPLHF
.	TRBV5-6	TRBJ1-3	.	TGTGCCAGCAGGCCCCGCGGGTCTGGAAACACCATATATTTT	CASRPRGSGNTIYF
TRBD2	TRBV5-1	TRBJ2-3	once	TGCGCCAGCAGCTTGGAAGGCGGGAGGGTGGATACGCAGTATTTT	CASSLEGGRVDTQYF
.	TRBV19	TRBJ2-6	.	TGTGCCAGTAGCAAGAGTACCTCTGGGGCCAACGTCCTGACTTTC	CASSKSTSGANVLTF
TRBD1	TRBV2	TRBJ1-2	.	TGTGCCAGCGGGACAGGGAAGCCCGTCTATGGCTACACCTTC	CASGTGKPVYGYTF